These 28 T cell receptor beta chains came from one sample sequenced in a study of STAT3 mutations in large granular lymphocyte leukemia. Overall study findings and caveats: In T-cell large granular lymphocyte leukemia, about half of patients showed multiple immunodominant subclonotypes.

Profiling relied on immunoSEQ multiplex PCR, and the TCRdb table lists in-frame clones only, not all of them. The sample shows under 2,500 clones, over 20% of them seen only once. No cognate antigen is known for these TCRs. The specimen was peripheral blood mononuclear cells. All receptors derive from a man aged 55 to 70 with T-cell large granular lymphocyte leukemia. Some clones in this sample may be carry-over from other donors' samples.

This chain links TRBV29-1 with TRBJ2-1, with unresolved D. The CDR3 totals 10 residues. Germline V gene sequence: CDR1 SQVTM, CDR2 ANQGSEA. V was pared by 6 bases and J by 6 bases, with 6 bases between. In DNA, the CDR3 is TGCAGCGTGGTCTCCAATGAGCAGTTCTTC. It yields the protein CSVVSNEQFF.

The chain combines TRBV18 with TRBJ1-5; weak D call: TRBD1 (6 bases). The CDR3 has 13 residues. Looked up from germline, CDR1 is KGHSH and CDR2 is LQKENI. V shed 3 bases and J shed 5 bases, with 8 bases lying between them. The chain's CDR3 is CASSPSGDQPQHF. The CDR3 DNA reads TGTGCCAGCTCACCCTCAGGGGATCAGCCCCAGCATTTT.

This clone turned up a few times. The gene calls are TRBV27 and TRBJ2-6; D not resolved. The CDR3 runs 12 residues. V was trimmed by 4 bases and J by 3 bases, leaving 1 base between them. Germline CDR1 is MNHEY and CDR2 is SMNVEV (reference sequence). The CDR3 region is CASSYGANVLTF. The CDR3 DNA reads TGTGCCAGCAGTTATGGGGCCAACGTCCTGACTTTC.

This clone has only a few counts. V is TRBV29-1 and J is TRBJ2-1; a weak D match, TRBD2 (5 bases). The V end was cut by 4 bases, the J end by 15 bases, with 16 bases between. This CDR3 contains 11 residues. In germline, CDR1 is SQVTM, CDR2 ANQGSEA. The CDR3 DNA follows: TGCAGCGTTGCGGATGGACTCTCGGGGTTCTTC. Protein product: CSVADGLSGFF.

This clone was counted a few times. The rearrangement uses TRBV19 and TRBJ2-2; possible D gene TRBD2, 5 bases. Per germline, CDR1 LNHDA and CDR2 SQIVND (reference sequence). This CDR3 contains 15 residues. The V end lost 3 bases, the J end lost 1 base, and 9 bases lay between the germline ends. As DNA, the CDR3 is TGTGCCAGTAGTATTCTCAGCGGGAACACCGGGGAGCTGTTTTTT. This translates into CASSILSGNTGELFF.

The chain has TRBV5-1 and TRBJ1-2; no reliable D call. Germline loops: CDR1 SGHRS, CDR2 YFSETQ. The CDR3 totals 12 residues. Trimming removed 2 bases at V and 7 bases at J, with 9 bases between. The chain's CDR3 is CASSFSQSGYTF. CDR3 nucleotide sequence: TGCGCCAGCAGCTTTTCCCAAAGTGGCTACACCTTC.

The V call is TRBV18, the J call TRBJ1-2; perhaps TRBD1 as D (6 bases). Germline CDR1 and CDR2: KGHSH and LQKENI. Trimming pared 3 bases from V and 0 bases from J, leaving 11 bases between. CDR3 length: 15 amino acids. CDR3 nucleotides: TGTGCCAGCTCACCGCAGGGGAGATCTAACTATGGCTACACCTTC. Translating it yields CASSPQGRSNYGYTF.

The chain joins TRBV30 to TRBJ2-7; 9 nucleotides line up with TRBD1. V lost 2 bases to trimming and J lost 3 bases; unmatched junction nucleotides: 8. The CDR3 has 15 residues. CDR1 is GTSNPN, CDR2 SVGIG, per germline (reference sequence). The CDR3 region is CAWSRDRAPGYEQYV. The DNA of the CDR3 is TGTGCCTGGAGTCGGGACAGGGCCCCCGGCTACGAGCAGTACGTC.

The rearrangement joins TRBV5-4 to TRBJ2-7; 9 bases agree with TRBD1. Germline V gives CDR1 SGHNT, CDR2 YYREEE (reference sequence). V lost 5 bases to trimming and J lost 0 bases; unmatched junction nucleotides: 6. The CDR3 loop spans 15 amino acids. CDR3 sequence (DNA): TGTGCCAGCAGGCCACAGGGGGCTAGCTCCTACGAGCAGTACTTC. It specifies CASRPQGASSYEQYF.

This clone was detected only a few times. This sequence joins TRBV5-1 and TRBJ1-5, with 9 bases matching TRBD1. The V gene end was trimmed by 4 bases and the J gene end by 0 bases; junction bases not matched to a gene: 2. CDR3 size: 15 residues. Germline V CDR1 and CDR2: SGHRS, YFSETQ. CDR3 DNA sequence: TGCGCCAGCAGCCCGACAGGGGGTAGCAATCAGCCCCAGCATTTT. Translation: CASSPTGGSNQPQHF.

Only a few counts were recorded for this clone. The chain recombines TRBV19 with TRBJ2-1; no clear D. Trimming took 5 bases from V and 9 from J, leaving 8 bases between them. The CDR3 spans 11 residues. Germline lookup yields CDR1 LNHDA and CDR2 SQIVND (reference sequence). CDR3 loop: CASSLGGEQFF. As DNA, the CDR3 is TGTGCCAGTAGTTTGGGCGGTGAGCAGTTCTTC.

In this sample, this clone turned up a few times. The chain recombines TRBV6-5 with TRBJ2-1; TRBD2 agrees at 8 bases. This CDR3 is built from 15 residues. V was clipped by 2 bases and J by 8 bases; unmatched bases: 8. Per the germline V gene, CDR1 is MNHEY and CDR2 is SVGAGI. This CDR3 reads CASSYVASGPHEQFF. The CDR3 DNA follows: TGTGCCAGCAGTTACGTTGCTAGCGGGCCCCATGAGCAGTTCTTC.

This clone was seen a few times. V and J are TRBV5-1 and TRBJ2-7, with D maybe TRBD1 (5 bases). The germline V gene encodes CDR1 SGHRS and CDR2 YFSETQ. This CDR3 has 15 residues. The ends were cut back, 4 bases at V and 0 bases at J, with 14 bases in the middle. The CDR3 region is CASSDSRVGSYEQYF. DNA of the CDR3: TGCGCCAGCAGCGATAGCAGGGTTGGCTCCTACGAGCAGTACTTC.

This clone was observed a handful of times. This rearrangement joins TRBV27 to TRBJ2-3; 9 bases agree with TRBD2. Looked up from germline, CDR1 is MNHEY and CDR2 is SMNVEV (reference sequence). The CDR3 is 15 residues long. Trimming at V came to 5 bases and at J to 3 bases, leaving 6 bases not matched to a gene. The CDR3 DNA follows: TGTGCCAGCAGTACTGGGACTAGCCCAACAGATACGCAGTATTTT. It codes for CASSTGTSPTDTQYF.

In its sample, this clone was seen a few times. The rearrangement joins TRBV7-4 to TRBJ2-4; no clear D. The germline V gene has CDR1 SGHVT and CDR2 SQSDAQ. CDR3 size: 14 residues. V lost 1 base and J 8 bases, leaving 12 bases between the germline ends. This chain's CDR3 is CASSLVRNGYIQYF. The CDR3 DNA follows: TGTGCCAGCAGCTTAGTCCGAAATGGTTACATTCAGTACTTC. Combining the CDR3 with reference TRBV7-4 and TRBJ2-4 gives the whole variable domain GAGVSQSPRYKVAKRGRDVALRCDSISGHVTLYWYRQTLGQGSEVLTYSQSDAQRDKSGRPSGRFSAERPERSVSTLKIQRTEQGDSAVYLCASSLVRNGYIQYFGAGTRLSVL.

This clone has only a few counts. The rearrangement uses TRBV1 and TRBJ2-5. TRBV1 is a recognized pseudogene. The CDR3 spans 15 residues. CDR3 DNA: TGCACCAGCAGCCAAGACGACGGGCACCAAGAGACCCAGTACTTC. Translating it yields CTSSQDDGHQETQYF.

The V call is TRBV29-1, the J call TRBJ2-2; weak D call: TRBD2 (7 bases). CDR3 size: 15 residues. In germline, CDR1 is SQVTM, CDR2 ANQGSEA. The V and J ends lost 3 bases and 0 bases respectively, with 11 bases between them. The CDR3 sequence: CSVDPGGANTGELFF. In DNA form, the CDR3 reads TGCAGCGTTGACCCGGGGGGCGCGAACACCGGGGAGCTGTTTTTT.

The genes are TRBV6-5 and TRBJ1-2, with 9 bases fitting TRBD1. The length of the CDR3 is 14 residues. CDR1 and CDR2 (germline): MNHEY, SVGAGI. Germline trimming cut 4 bases from V and 8 bases from J; bases unmatched to any gene: 8. CDR3 region: CASSFEHRGQGYTF. CDR3 in DNA: TGTGCCAGCAGTTTCGAGCACAGGGGGCAAGGCTACACCTTC.

This clone was recorded once. V gene TRBV7-9 combines with J gene TRBJ1-2; no definite D call. The V gene lost 5 bases and the J gene lost 1 base, with 8 bases spanning the gap. This CDR3 region has 13 residues. CDR1 and CDR2 (germline): SEHNR, FQNEAQ (reference sequence). The CDR3 nucleotides are TGTGCCAGCAGCCACCAGATTAACTATGGCTACACCTTC. It translates to CASSHQINYGYTF.

This clone has just a few counts. The chain has TRBV30 and TRBJ2-1, with TRBD2 identical over 7 bases. J was trimmed by 15 bases and V by 2 bases; bases with no gene match: 7. Germline lookup yields CDR1 GTSNPN and CDR2 SVGIG (reference sequence). The CDR3 totals 11 residues. CDR3 loop: CAWSSGGGVFF. The CDR3 DNA reads TGTGCCTGGAGTTCGGGGGGTGGAGTGTTCTTC.

The chain is built from TRBV5-1 and TRBJ1-2; D unclear. CDR1 is SGHRS and CDR2 is YFSETQ in the germline V gene. Trimming stripped 0 bases from V and 7 bases from J, with 10 bases between. This CDR3 region has 13 residues. CDR3 residues: CASSLADGSGYTF. CDR3 DNA: TGCGCCAGCAGCTTGGCCGACGGATCTGGCTACACCTTC. The full variable domain, its missing parts supplied by reference TRBV5-1 and TRBJ1-2, is KAGVTQTPRYLIKTRGQQVTLSCSPISGHRSVSWYQQTPGQGLQFLFEYFSETQRNKGNFPGRFSGRQFSNSRSEMNVSTLELGDSALYLCASSLADGSGYTFGSGTRLTVV.

This clone was seen only a few times. The rearrangement joins TRBV4-3 to TRBJ1-2; D unclear. CDR3 length: 15 amino acids. From germline, CDR1 is LGHNA and CDR2 YSLEER. Between the trimmed V and J ends, which lost 1 base and 6 bases, there was a span of 15 bases. The DNA for the CDR3 is TGCGCCAGCAGCCAAGGCCGTGGAGGGTACGATGGCTACACCTTC. It is translated as CASSQGRGGYDGYTF.

With regard to this clone: The junction shows a germline mismatch at one end, possibly a read error. The chain joins TRBV30 to TRBJ2-7; a weak D match, TRBD1 (6 bases). Germline V lookup: CDR1 GTSNPN, CDR2 SVGIG (reference sequence). CDR3 length: 16 residues. This CDR3 reads CALKTSRGRGSNEQYF. DNA for the CDR3: TGTGCCTTAAAAACCTCCAGGGGCAGGGGCTCCAACGAGCAGTACTTC.

This chain uses TRBV5-1 with TRBJ2-3; D possibly corresponds to TRBD1 (6 bases). Germline V gene data show CDR1 as SGHRS and CDR2 as YFSETQ. Trimming pared 4 bases from V and 3 bases from J, leaving 12 bases between. This CDR3 has 14 amino acids. The CDR3 sequence: CASSIVGGTDTQYF. The CDR3 DNA sequence: TGCGCCAGCAGCATAGTAGGGGGAACAGATACGCAGTATTTT.

This clone was observed a handful of times. The chain recombines TRBV18 with TRBJ2-5; 10 bases are shared with TRBD2. This CDR3 comprises 16 residues. CDR1 and CDR2 from the germline V gene are KGHSH and LQKENI. After removal of 3 bases from V and 2 bases from J, the junction contained 6 bases not matched to a gene. The CDR3 DNA reads TGTGCCAGCTCACCTGCTAGCGGGGGACCTCAAGAGACCCAGTACTTC. Translated: CASSPASGGPQETQYF.

This chain connects TRBV5-4 to TRBJ1-3; D is uncertain. V lost 2 bases and J lost 3, with 9 bases in between. The germline V gene has CDR1 SGHNT and CDR2 YYREEE (reference sequence). The CDR3 extends over 14 amino acids. The CDR3 nucleotides read TGTGCCAGCAGCTTTGGGTTAAGTGGAAACACCATATATTTT. Its translation: CASSFGLSGNTIYF.

This clone was detected a few times. The rearrangement joins TRBV19 to TRBJ2-1; D possibly uses TRBD1 or TRBD2 (7 bases each). The CDR3 length is 17 residues. V was clipped by 5 bases and J by 0 bases, with 17 bases between them. CDR1 and CDR2 from the germline V gene are LNHDA and SQIVND (reference sequence). The DNA for the CDR3 is TGTGCCAGTAGTCCCCAGGGGGGGCTACACTCCTACAATGAGCAGTTCTTC. This codes for CASSPQGGLHSYNEQFF.

The chain links TRBV28 to TRBJ1-1, with D uncertain. The CDR3 totals 12 residues. Trimming stripped 5 bases from V and 4 bases from J, with 8 bases between. Germline CDR1 reads MDHEN; CDR2 reads SYDVKM. The CDR3, as DNA: TGTGCCAGCAGTCGCTTTCTCACTGAAGCTTTCTTT. Residues: CASSRFLTEAFF.